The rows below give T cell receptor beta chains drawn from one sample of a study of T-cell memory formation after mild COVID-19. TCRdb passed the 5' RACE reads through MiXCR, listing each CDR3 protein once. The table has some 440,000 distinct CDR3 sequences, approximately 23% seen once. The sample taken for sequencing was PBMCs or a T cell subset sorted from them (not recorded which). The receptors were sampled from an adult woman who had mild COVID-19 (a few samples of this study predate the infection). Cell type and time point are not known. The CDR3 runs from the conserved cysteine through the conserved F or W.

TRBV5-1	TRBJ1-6	CASSSGTGYGSPLHF
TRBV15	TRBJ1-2	CATSSNFFARPNYGYTF
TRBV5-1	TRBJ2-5	CASSLGGTEETQYF
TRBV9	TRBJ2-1	CASSSPGTSVMYNEQFF
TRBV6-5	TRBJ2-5	CASSYSGVTKETQYF
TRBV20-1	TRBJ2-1	CSASPSGGAYEQFF
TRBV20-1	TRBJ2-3	CSAVLTSGSDTQYF
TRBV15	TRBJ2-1	CATSRDLGRVYNEQFF
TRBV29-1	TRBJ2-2	CSVREGGPGELFF
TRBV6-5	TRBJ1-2	CATWSLDYGYTF
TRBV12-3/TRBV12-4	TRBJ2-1	CASSLVPSGGLKHTF
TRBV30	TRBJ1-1	CAWSVSSLSEAFF
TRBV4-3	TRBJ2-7	CASSQGSTSGSDEQYF
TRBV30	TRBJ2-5	CAWRGDYQETQYF
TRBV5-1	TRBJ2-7	CASSRGQGDYEQYF
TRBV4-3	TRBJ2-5	CASSQDETGVETQYF
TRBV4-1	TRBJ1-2	CASSHFMGQDYGYTF
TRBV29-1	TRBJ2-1	CSVEDLSSYNEQFF
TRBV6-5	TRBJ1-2	CASSYSTGFPNYGYTF
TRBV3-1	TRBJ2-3	CASSPSATGTDTQYF